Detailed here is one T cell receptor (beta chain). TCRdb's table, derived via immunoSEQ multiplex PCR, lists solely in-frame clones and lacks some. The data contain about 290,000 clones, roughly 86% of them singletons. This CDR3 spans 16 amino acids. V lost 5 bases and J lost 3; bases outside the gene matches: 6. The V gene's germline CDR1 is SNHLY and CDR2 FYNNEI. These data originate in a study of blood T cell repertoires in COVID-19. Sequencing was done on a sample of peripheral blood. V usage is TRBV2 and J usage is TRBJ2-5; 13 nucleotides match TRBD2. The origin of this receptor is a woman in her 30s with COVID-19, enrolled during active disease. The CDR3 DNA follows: TGTGCCAGCAGTCCCCCCGGGACTAGCGGGGAAGAGACCCAGTACTTC. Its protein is CASSPPGTSGEETQYF.